The T cell receptor (beta chain) under discussion was sequenced for a study of cytomegalovirus exposure and HLA in healthy donors. Study findings and constraints: With later analysis, a missense DCLRE1C variant became linked to TCR beta V- and J-gene trimming. The later analysis indicated that the majority of CMV-associated TCR beta chains appeared HLA-restricted.

The PCR ran on 60 Vbeta and 13 Jbeta primers. Assay: immunoSEQ multiplex PCR; the TCRdb copy retains only in-frame clones and omits some. The profile shows roughly 140,000 clones, 60% to 80% of them singletons. Notes on this clone: The antigen remains undetermined.

The sample consisted of PBMCs. The clonotype comes from a woman between 25 and 40 years old in good health and CMV-seronegative.

The CDR3 loop is CASSGTGGGLDQPQHF. For the CDR3, the DNA is TGTGCCAGCAGCGGGACAGGGGGAGGGCTTGATCAGCCCCAGCATTTT. The V and J genes are TRBV11-2 and TRBJ1-5, with 11 nucleotides matching TRBD1. After removal of 5 bases from V and 5 bases from J, the junction contained 8 bases not matched to a gene. Germline V lookup: CDR1 SGHAT, CDR2 FQNNGV. This CDR3 spans 16 amino acids.